This T cell receptor (beta chain) was sequenced for a study of type 1 and type 2 diabetes patients. Study as a whole: The whole study generated approximately 19,000,000 paired-end reads.

PCR was run on genomic DNA. A primer set of 30 forward and 13 reverse primers amplified the CDR3. From the multiplex PCR reads, TCRdb called clonotypes with MiXCR, one entry per CDR3 protein. Among about 270,000 distinct CDR3 sequences, roughly 50% were seen once, and the ten largest hold around 13%. Standard classification criteria confirmed type 1 or type 2 diabetes in all patients. The clonotype was recovered from a man younger than 35 with type 2 diabetes. The sample consisted of peripheral blood mononuclear cells (PBMCs).

The CDR3 spells CASSQDGTGTNEQFF. The CDR3 nucleotides are TGCGCCAGCAGCCAAGACGGGACTGGGACCAATGAGCAGTTCTTC. The chain recombines TRBV4-3 with TRBJ2-1; tentatively, D is TRBD2 (6 bases). The V end lost 0 bases, the J end lost 6 bases, and 12 bases lay between the germline ends. The CDR3 is made up of 15 amino acids. Germline V gives CDR1 LGHNA, CDR2 YSLEER.